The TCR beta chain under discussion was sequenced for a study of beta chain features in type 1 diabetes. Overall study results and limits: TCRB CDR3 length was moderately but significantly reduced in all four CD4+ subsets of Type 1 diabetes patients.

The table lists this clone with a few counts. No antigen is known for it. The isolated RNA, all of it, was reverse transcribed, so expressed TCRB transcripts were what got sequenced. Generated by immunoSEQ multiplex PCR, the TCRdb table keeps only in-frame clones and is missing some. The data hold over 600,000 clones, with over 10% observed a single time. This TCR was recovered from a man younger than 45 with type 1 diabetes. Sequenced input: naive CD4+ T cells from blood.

The CDR3, as DNA: TGCGCCAGCAAGGAAGGATACGAGCAGTACTTC. It encodes CASKEGYEQYF. The chain couples TRBV5-1 to TRBJ2-7; the D is unclear. This CDR3 comprises 11 residues. The V and J ends lost 6 bases and 4 bases respectively, with 8 bases between them. CDR1 and CDR2 from the germline V gene are SGHRS and YFSETQ.